These 15 T cell receptor beta chains were sequenced from one sample in a study of shared clonotypes between healthy human individuals. The assay was immunoSEQ multiplex PCR, and TCRdb's table has in-frame clones only and misses some. The sample lists 1.6 million or so clones, less than 99% occurring once. The sequencing input was naive CD4+ T cells sorted from blood. Subset defined: CD45RA+ positively selected. The receptors come from a man aged 30-40 years in good health.

The chain uses TRBV18 and TRBJ2-7; TRBD1 matches 9 bases. CDR1 is KGHSH, CDR2 LQKENI, per germline. The CDR3 is made up of 15 amino acids. J was trimmed by 5 bases and V by 3 bases; bases with no gene match: 8. Written as DNA, the CDR3 is TGTGCCAGCTCACCTTATCGGGGACAGGGTGACGAGCAGTACTTC. As protein: CASSPYRGQGDEQYF.

V usage is TRBV2 and J usage is TRBJ2-7, with 7 bases identical to TRBD1. The germline V gene has CDR1 SNHLY and CDR2 FYNNEI. With V trimmed by 7 bases and J by 4 bases, 22 bases remained unmatched. The CDR3 has 18 residues. CDR3 nucleotide sequence: TGTGCCAGCACCAGTTCGCTTACAGGGGCTGCGCAGAAATACGAGCAGTACTTC. Translation: CASTSSLTGAAQKYEQYF.

The chain has TRBV29-1 and TRBJ2-1, with a possible D match to TRBD1 (6 bases). Trimming cost V 6 bases and J 0 bases, with 12 bases left between them. The CDR3 has 14 amino acids. CDR1 SQVTM and CDR2 ANQGSEA come from the germline V gene. The CDR3 sequence is CSVEDSDSYNEQFF. The CDR3 region has the DNA TGCAGCGTGGAGGACAGTGACTCCTACAATGAGCAGTTCTTC.

The CDR3 bases are TGCGCCAGCAGCAAAACGACAGGGGGCGCAGTTACTGAAGCTTTCTTT. Its translation is CASSKTTGGAVTEAFF. This rearrangement joins TRBV5-1 to TRBJ1-1, with TRBD1 matching over 10 bases. This CDR3 contains 16 residues. Germline loops: CDR1 SGHRS, CDR2 YFSETQ. Losses at the gene ends were 4 bases for V and 5 bases for J; bases not matched to a gene: 11.

V is TRBV9 and J is TRBJ1-2; no clear D. The ends were cut back, 0 bases at V and 6 bases at J, with 12 bases in the middle. CDR3 length: 14 amino acids. Germline V lookup: CDR1 SGDLS, CDR2 YYNGEE. CDR3 loop: CASSVGGSRDGYTF. The DNA for the CDR3 is TGTGCCAGCAGCGTAGGAGGGTCGAGGGATGGCTACACCTTC.

The chain is built from TRBV7-8 and TRBJ1-5; 12 bases are a match to TRBD1. The CDR3 is made up of 16 amino acids. CDR1 SGHVS and CDR2 FQNEAQ come from the germline V gene. Germline trimming cut 5 bases from V and 6 bases from J; bases unmatched to any gene: 8. The CDR3 nucleotides are TGTGCCAGCAGCCCCCGGGACAGGGGGCAATTTCAGCCCCAGCATTTT. Translating gives CASSPRDRGQFQPQHF.

V and J are TRBV27 and TRBJ2-2, with TRBD2 matching 8 bases. There are 15 residues in the CDR3. J gave up 6 bases and V 1 base, and 4 bases lay outside the gene matches. Germline V gene lookup returns CDR1 MNHEY and CDR2 SMNVEV (reference sequence). Here the CDR3 reads CASSLFSGMAGELFF. The CDR3 coding sequence is TGTGCCAGCAGTTTATTTAGCGGGATGGCCGGGGAGCTGTTTTTT.

This chain connects TRBV28 to TRBJ2-3, with 7 positions matching TRBD2. With V trimmed by 6 bases and J by 3 bases, 9 bases remained unmatched. CDR1 MDHEN and CDR2 SYDVKM come from the germline V gene. The CDR3 is made up of 15 amino acids. The DNA for the CDR3 is TGTGCCAGCAGGGCGGCGGGGGTACTGACAGATACGCAGTATTTT. Encoded protein: CASRAAGVLTDTQYF.

The chain carries TRBV28 and TRBJ2-2, with 8 positions matching TRBD1. Per the germline V gene, CDR1 is MDHEN and CDR2 is SYDVKM. The J segment lost 4 bases and the V segment lost 6 bases, leaving 4 bases of the junction unmatched. The CDR3 loop spans 14 amino acids. The CDR3: CASRWTGPTGELFF. The CDR3 bases are TGTGCCAGCAGGTGGACAGGGCCCACCGGGGAGCTGTTTTTT.

As DNA, the CDR3 is TGTGCCAGCAGCTTAGAGGCGACTAATGAAAAACTGTTTTTT. Translated, it gives CASSLEATNEKLFF. The V gene is TRBV7-2, the J gene TRBJ1-4; no firm D call. Germline CDR1 and CDR2: SGHTA and FQGNSA. The CDR3 runs to 14 residues. The V gene lost 1 base and the J gene lost 2 bases, with 5 bases spanning the gap.

CDR3 bases: TGTGCCAGCAGCCGCGGACTAGCGGGAGGGAGGGGAGATACGCAGTATTTT. This codes for CASSRGLAGGRGDTQYF. This sequence joins TRBV7-3 and TRBJ2-3; TRBD2 agrees at 15 bases. CDR3 size: 17 residues. The junction had 8 bases not matched to a gene; V was cut back by 5 bases and J by 5 bases. Germline V gene lookup returns CDR1 SGHTA and CDR2 FQGTGA. Based on the CDR3 plus reference TRBV7-3 and TRBJ2-3, the full variable domain is GAGVSQTPSNKVTEKGKYVELRCDPISGHTALYWYRQSLGQGPEFLIYFQGTGAADDSGLPNDRFFAVRPEGSVSTLKIQRTERGDSAVYLCASSRGLAGGRGDTQYFGPGTRLTVL.

The chain has TRBV29-1 and TRBJ2-7; 14 bases agree with TRBD2. The CDR3 extends over 15 amino acids. Germline V gene data show CDR1 as SQVTM and CDR2 as ANQGSEA. V gave up 6 bases and J gave up 7 bases; unmatched junction bases: 11. CDR3 loop: CSVDPGLAGEGEQYF. CDR3 in DNA: TGCAGCGTAGACCCGGGACTAGCGGGAGAGGGGGAGCAGTACTTC.

This clone was detected once. This sequence joins TRBV6-4 and TRBJ2-2, with 8 nucleotides matching TRBD2. V gave up 3 bases and J gave up 4 bases; unmatched junction bases: 1. The germline CDR1 and CDR2 sequences are MRHNA and SNTAGT. There are 14 residues in the CDR3. Here the CDR3 reads CASSEGLGTGELFF. The CDR3 DNA reads as TGTGCCAGCAGTGAGGGACTAGGCACCGGGGAGCTGTTTTTT.

This rearrangement joins TRBV18 to TRBJ1-1, with 10 positions matching TRBD1. Germline CDR1 and CDR2: KGHSH and LQKENI. Trimming took 4 bases from V and 5 from J; bases not matched to a gene: 10. CDR3 length: 16 residues. Here the CDR3 reads CASSHGQGVDLTEAFF. CDR3 coding DNA: TGTGCCAGCTCACATGGACAGGGGGTCGATCTGACTGAAGCTTTCTTT.

As regards this clone: The identical CDR3 is also encoded by other nucleotide sequences in the sample. The rearrangement joins TRBV27 to TRBJ2-7; tentative D call: TRBD1 (5 bases). The V gene's germline CDR1 is MNHEY and CDR2 SMNVEV (reference sequence). The V end was cut by 5 bases, the J end by 1 base, with 9 bases between. This CDR3 contains 13 residues. CDR3 sequence reads: CASSPQGSYEQYF. The CDR3 nucleotides are TGTGCCAGCAGTCCCCAGGGTTCCTACGAGCAGTACTTC.